One sample yielded the 17 T cell receptor beta chains listed below, sequenced in a study of T-cell memory formation after mild COVID-19. In TCRdb, the 5' RACE reads were re-called with MiXCR into one record per CDR3 protein. The table lists roughly 400,000 distinct CDR3 sequences, roughly 15% of them singletons. Sequencing input: PBMCs or a T cell subset sorted from them (not recorded which). These receptors originate from a man aged 18 to 35 who had mild COVID-19 (a few samples of this study predate the infection). Cell type and time point are not known.

J is TRBJ2-7 and V is TRBV11-3; D is possibly TRBD2 (6 bases). V was shortened by 5 bases and J by 4 bases, with 21 bases between the two germline ends. Germline assignment: CDR1 SGHNT and CDR2 YENEEA. The CDR3 is 16 amino acids. The CDR3 DNA follows: TGTGCCAGCAGCGACAGTTTGGGGGGACCTGGGTACGAGCAGTACGTC. This encodes CASSDSLGGPGYEQYV.

The chain carries TRBV20-1 and TRBJ1-2; D is undetermined. Germline V CDR1 and CDR2: DFQATT, SNEGSKA (reference sequence). V shed 6 bases and J shed 5 bases, with 10 bases lying between them. The CDR3 length is 11 residues. CDR3 coding DNA: TGCAGTGCCCAGTGGGGTTATGGCTACACCTTC. This gives the protein CSAQWGYGYTF.

This chain uses TRBV5-1 with TRBJ1-1; maybe TRBD1 (5 bases). This CDR3 has 14 amino acids. Germline CDR1 reads SGHRS; CDR2 reads YFSETQ. V lost 4 bases and J lost 0, with 10 bases in between. CDR3 coding DNA: TGCGCCAGCAGCGGGGGGACGGTGAACACTGAAGCTTTCTTT. Encoded protein: CASSGGTVNTEAFF.

This clonotype was seen a few times. This sequence joins TRBV4-1 and TRBJ1-4; D may be TRBD1 (6 bases). The V end lost 4 bases, the J end lost 8 bases, and 11 bases lay between the germline ends. Germline CDR1 and CDR2: MGHRA and YSYEKL. This CDR3 is 13 amino acids long. The CDR3 here is CASSPQGIEKLFF. The CDR3 nucleotides are TGCGCCAGCAGCCCCCAGGGGATCGAAAAACTGTTTTTT.

The genes are TRBV5-5 and TRBJ1-4; D perhaps matches TRBD1 (6 bases). V lost 5 bases and J 8 bases, leaving 13 bases between the germline ends. The CDR3 is made up of 13 amino acids. Looked up from germline, CDR1 is SGHKS and CDR2 is YYEKEE (reference sequence). CDR3 region: CASRSGGPEKLFF. DNA for the CDR3: TGTGCCAGCAGATCCGGGGGGCCGGAAAAACTGTTTTTT.

This clonotype was counted a few times. The V call is TRBV5-5, the J call TRBJ2-6; D gene ambiguous. V lost 0 bases to trimming and J lost 0 bases, with 7 bases between them. From germline, CDR1 is SGHKS and CDR2 YYEKEE (reference sequence). This CDR3 spans 16 amino acids. This chain's CDR3 is CASSLGAASGANVLTF. The CDR3 nucleotides read TGTGCCAGCAGCTTGGGGGCGGCCTCTGGGGCCAACGTCCTGACTTTC.

The rearrangement links TRBV28 to TRBJ1-5; 7 bases map to TRBD1. The CDR3 sequence is 18 residues long. V lost 7 bases, J lost 2 bases, and 17 bases stayed unmatched. Looked up from germline, CDR1 is MDHEN and CDR2 is SYDVKM. CDR3 in amino acids: CASIPISTSGQGNQPQHF. The CDR3 DNA reads as TGTGCCAGCATTCCCATTTCCACTAGCGGACAGGGCAATCAGCCCCAGCATTTT.

This clonotype was found a few times. The chain uses TRBV11-1 and TRBJ2-2; TRBD2 agrees at 13 bases. Germline CDR1 SGHAT, CDR2 FQDESV (reference sequence). The CDR3 is made up of 17 amino acids. Losses at the gene ends were 3 bases for V and 6 bases for J; bases not matched to a gene: 7. CDR3 amino acids: CASSLLRLAGGSGELFF. The DNA for the CDR3 is TGTGCCAGCAGCTTGCTCCGACTAGCGGGGGGCTCCGGGGAGCTGTTTTTT.

The V gene is TRBV7-8, the J gene TRBJ1-1; a possible D gene is TRBD1 (5 bases). Germline V gene sequence: CDR1 SGHVS, CDR2 FQNEAQ. Deletions cut 4 bases from V and 10 bases from J, with 16 bases between. This CDR3 is 13 amino acids long. The CDR3 sequence: CASSYAGGLGAFF. CDR3 nucleotides: TGTGCCAGCAGCTACGCTGGGGGACTAGGAGCTTTCTTT.

This clonotype was counted a few times. The rearrangement links TRBV14 to TRBJ1-2, with no clear D. The CDR3 covers 13 residues. Germline V lookup: CDR1 SGHDN, CDR2 FVKESK. The V and J ends lost 4 bases and 4 bases respectively, with 10 bases between them. The CDR3 loop reads CASSPSRGYGYTF. DNA of the CDR3: TGTGCCAGCAGCCCATCGCGGGGCTATGGCTACACCTTC.

The chain joins TRBV4-1 to TRBJ2-5; no clear D gene. The germline V gene encodes CDR1 MGHRA and CDR2 YSYEKL. This CDR3 has 13 residues. V was shortened by 3 bases and J by 5 bases, with 10 bases between the two germline ends. The CDR3 sequence is CASSQLPAETQYF. DNA of the CDR3: TGCGCCAGCAGCCAGCTGCCAGCGGAGACCCAGTACTTC.

This clonotype was observed a few times. The chain couples TRBV7-9 to TRBJ1-3; tentatively, D is TRBD1 (6 bases). The CDR3 consists of 16 residues. In germline, CDR1 is SEHNR, CDR2 FQNEAQ (reference sequence). The germline V and J ends were trimmed by 5 bases and 0 bases, with 14 bases remaining between them. The DNA for the CDR3 is TGTGCCAGCAGCCCACAGGGAGTGGTCTCTGGAAACACCATATATTTT. Protein sequence: CASSPQGVVSGNTIYF. The variable domain in full, with the rest retrieved from reference TRBV7-9 and TRBJ1-3, is DTGVSQNPRHKITKRGQNVTFRCDPISEHNRLYWYRQTLGQGPEFLTYFQNEAQLEKSRLLSDRFSAERPKGSFSTLEIQRTEQGDSAMYLCASSPQGVVSGNTIYFGEGSWLTVV.

Ten or more counts support this clonotype. This chain links TRBV9 with TRBJ1-5; 7 nucleotides line up with TRBD1. This CDR3 comprises 15 residues. Per germline, CDR1 SGDLS and CDR2 YYNGEE. V shed 3 bases, J shed 0 bases, and the junction held 3 bases outside the gene matches. CDR3 nucleotides: TGTGCCAGCAGCGAGGGACAGTTTAGCAATCAGCCCCAGCATTTT. Its protein product is CASSEGQFSNQPQHF.

In this sample, this clonotype turned up a few times. The chain combines TRBV12-3 or TRBV12-4 with TRBJ2-6; D call uncertain. The CDR3 has 12 residues. Trimming removed 6 bases from V and 3 bases from J, with 3 bases in between. CDR3 in DNA: TGTGCCAGCAGACTTGGGGCCAACGTCCTGACTTTC. It specifies CASRLGANVLTF.

This clonotype occurred a few times. The chain links TRBV7-3 to TRBJ1-5; D gene unclear. V was clipped by 9 bases and J by 4 bases, with 10 bases between them. The germline V gene has CDR1 SGHTA and CDR2 FQGTGA. CDR3 size: 12 residues. The CDR3 region is CASGNPNQPQHF. CDR3 nucleotides: TGTGCCAGTGGAAATCCTAATCAGCCCCAGCATTTT.

The chain couples TRBV7-2 to TRBJ2-5; D is undetermined. Germline assignment: CDR1 SGHTA and CDR2 FQGNSA. This CDR3 has 13 amino acids. The germline V and J ends were trimmed by 3 bases and 4 bases, with 9 bases remaining between them. The CDR3, as DNA: TGTGCCAGCAGCTTCAAGGGTGCAGAGACCCAGTACTTC. Protein sequence: CASSFKGAETQYF.

CDR3 sequence: CASSPGQALSGNTIYF. Here the CDR3 DNA reads TGCGCCAGCAGCCCGGGACAGGCGCTCTCTGGAAACACCATATATTTT. The chain joins TRBV5-1 to TRBJ1-3; 8 bases align to TRBD1. Germline V gene sequence: CDR1 SGHRS, CDR2 YFSETQ. This CDR3 has 16 amino acids. V dropped 4 bases and J dropped 0; count of bases not matched to a gene: 6.